The 20 T cell receptor beta chains below were found in one sample sequenced in a study of radiotherapy plus CTLA-4 blockade in lung cancer. Assay used: immunoSEQ multiplex PCR; TCRdb lists only in-frame clones, some missing. The repertoire has over 12,000 clones, approximately 87% of them found once; the top ten carry around 15%. The specimen comprised peripheral blood, sampled from a patient treated with radiotherapy plus ipilimumab. The receptors were sampled from a human donor with non-small cell lung cancer that progressed on radiotherapy plus ipilimumab. Some clones in this sample may be carry-over from other donors' samples.

Of note for this clone: This sample includes further DNA sequences coding for the same CDR3. V is TRBV5-1 and J is TRBJ2-1; D uncertain. The germline V and J ends were trimmed by 0 bases and 7 bases, with 11 bases remaining between them. Germline-derived CDR1 and CDR2 are SGHRS and YFSETQ. CDR3 size: 14 residues. CDR3 sequence reads: CASSLGSDGNEQFF. Written as DNA, the CDR3 is TGCGCCAGCAGCTTGGGGAGCGACGGGAATGAGCAGTTCTTC.

This clone showed up just a few times. The chain employs TRBV29-1 and TRBJ2-3; 12 bases match TRBD2. CDR1 is SQVTM and CDR2 is ANQGSEA in the germline V gene. This CDR3 is 18 amino acids long. The trim removed 4 bases at V and 0 bases at J, leaving 11 bases unmatched. The DNA for the CDR3 is TGCAGCGTTGCGGGGCTAGCGGGAGGGTCTATTAGCACAGATACGCAGTATTTT. Amino acids: CSVAGLAGGSISTDTQYF.

The V call is TRBV19, the J call TRBJ2-1; 8 nucleotides align to TRBD2. Germline CDR1 reads LNHDA; CDR2 reads SQIVND (reference sequence). J gave up 2 bases and V 7 bases, and 7 bases lay outside the gene matches. CDR3 length: 15 residues. CDR3 bases: TGTGCCAGTAACGTGGTAGCGGGAACCTACAATGAGCAGTTCTTC. It yields the protein CASNVVAGTYNEQFF.

The gene calls are TRBV18 and TRBJ1-2; 7 bases are a match to TRBD1. V shed 2 bases and J 0 bases; nucleotides not matched to a gene: 3. CDR1 is KGHSH, CDR2 LQKENI, per germline. The CDR3 has 15 amino acids. CDR3: CASSPDRDANYGYTF. The CDR3 coding sequence is TGTGCCAGCTCACCAGACAGGGACGCTAACTATGGCTACACCTTC.

The V gene is TRBV2, the J gene TRBJ1-5; D is possibly TRBD1 (5 bases). Deletions cut 6 bases from V and 2 bases from J, with 14 bases between. This CDR3 comprises 15 residues. Germline CDR1 SNHLY, CDR2 FYNNEI. The CDR3 bases are TGTGCCAGCAGCGCGGGGCCGAAGGGCAATCAGCCCCAGCATTTT. Amino acids: CASSAGPKGNQPQHF.

This chain joins TRBV7-2 and TRBJ2-3; maybe TRBD2 (6 bases). The length of the CDR3 is 15 residues. In germline, CDR1 is SGHTA, CDR2 FQGNSA. Deletions cut 1 base from V and 3 bases from J, with 11 bases between. The CDR3 nucleotides are TGTGCCAGCAGCTTAGGCGGGACGTGGACAGATACGCAGTATTTT. Its protein is CASSLGGTWTDTQYF.

The gene calls are TRBV6-7 and TRBJ2-3; 8 bases fit TRBD2. TRBV6-7 is an ORF, with its function uncertain. Unmatched junction bases numbered 1, after V lost 2 bases and J lost 3 bases. This CDR3 is built from 14 residues. The chain's CDR3 is CASSYQRETDTQYF. The CDR3 coding sequence is TGTGCCAGCAGTTACCAGCGGGAGACAGATACGCAGTATTTT.

With regard to this clone: An end of the junction differs from the germline gene, which may be a read error. This rearrangement joins TRBV25-1 to TRBJ1-2; D call uncertain. This CDR3 is 12 amino acids long. Germline-derived CDR1 and CDR2 are MGHDK and SYGVNS. The CDR3 region is CASSEDDHILDF. The CDR3 DNA reads as TGTGCCAGCAGTGAGGATGATCACATCCTAGACTTC.

The V and J genes are TRBV6-1 and TRBJ2-7; D is ambiguous. Trimming left V 9 bases short and J 0 bases short, with 12 bases between. This CDR3 has 13 amino acids. The germline CDR1 and CDR2 sequences are MNHNS and SASEGT. CDR3 loop: CASLTVDSYEQYF. Here the CDR3 DNA reads TGTGCCAGTCTAACAGTAGACTCCTACGAGCAGTACTTC.

The J gene is TRBJ2-1, the V gene TRBV18; a possible D gene is TRBD2 (6 bases). Per the germline V gene, CDR1 is KGHSH and CDR2 is LQKENI. Trimming cost V 0 bases and J 7 bases, with 13 bases left between them. This CDR3 spans 15 amino acids. The CDR3 reads CASSPPSGTPNEQFF. For the CDR3, the DNA is TGTGCCAGCTCACCACCATCCGGGACTCCAAATGAGCAGTTCTTC.

The chain combines TRBV7-9 with TRBJ2-3; D remains ambiguous. Between the trimmed V and J ends, which lost 1 base and 4 bases, there was a span of 9 bases. Germline V gene lookup returns CDR1 SEHNR and CDR2 FQNEAQ (reference sequence). This CDR3 is 14 amino acids long. The CDR3 sequence: CASSLEADPDTQYF. The CDR3 DNA sequence: TGTGCCAGCAGCTTAGAGGCGGATCCAGATACGCAGTATTTT.

V is TRBV5-6 and J is TRBJ1-3; D is possibly TRBD1 (5 bases). Germline CDR1 and CDR2: SGHDT and YYEEEE. The CDR3 is 16 residues long. Trimming cost V 1 base and J 1 base, with 12 bases left between them. CDR3 sequence (DNA): TGTGCCAGCAGCTTGCCAGGGTACCCATCTGGAAACACCATATATTTT. It yields the protein CASSLPGYPSGNTIYF.

The CDR3 region is CASSLIERGGPEQFF. As DNA, the CDR3 is TGCGCCAGCAGCTTGATAGAGCGGGGGGGCCCTGAGCAGTTCTTC. The V and J genes are TRBV5-1 and TRBJ2-1; 10 positions agree with TRBD2. V was pared by 1 base and J by 9 bases, with 7 bases of the junction left unmatched. Per the germline V gene, CDR1 is SGHRS and CDR2 is YFSETQ. The CDR3 runs to 15 residues.

This clone has more than one count but fewer than ten. The chain uses TRBV4-1 and TRBJ1-1, with TRBD1 matching over 9 bases. This CDR3 comprises 13 residues. Per the germline V gene, CDR1 is MGHRA and CDR2 is YSYEKL. After removal of 9 bases from V and 3 bases from J, the junction contained 5 bases not matched to a gene. The CDR3 sequence: CASGTGRYTEAFF. Here the CDR3 DNA reads TGCGCCAGTGGGACAGGGAGGTACACTGAAGCTTTCTTT.

This chain connects TRBV10-2 to TRBJ2-2, with a weak D call TRBD2 (6 bases). The germline V gene encodes CDR1 WSHSY and CDR2 SAAADI. V dropped 3 bases and J dropped 4 bases, with 15 bases sitting between them. This CDR3 spans 16 amino acids. In DNA form, the CDR3 reads TGCGCCAGCAGTGACAGAAGACTAGATGCCACCGGGGAGCTGTTTTTT. It specifies CASSDRRLDATGELFF.

The CDR3 reads CASSVGVGALGTEAFF. The CDR3 nucleotides read TGTGCCAGCAGCGTAGGAGTAGGGGCCCTGGGCACTGAAGCTTTCTTT. The V call is TRBV9, the J call TRBJ1-1, with D tentatively TRBD1 (5 bases). The germline V gene encodes CDR1 SGDLS and CDR2 YYNGEE. This CDR3 is 16 amino acids long. V lost 0 bases and J lost 4, with 16 bases in between.

This chain uses TRBV5-1 with TRBJ1-4; TRBD1 is a possible D gene (6 bases). The CDR3 length is 14 residues. V lost 4 bases to trimming and J lost 8 bases, with 15 bases between them. Germline CDR1 is SGHRS and CDR2 is YFSETQ. The CDR3 DNA reads TGCGCCAGCAGCAAGGAACAGGGAAGGGAAAAACTGTTTTTT. As protein: CASSKEQGREKLFF. The entire variable domain, with the rest obtained from reference TRBV5-1 and TRBJ1-4, is as follows: KAGVTQTPRYLIKTRGQQVTLSCSPISGHRSVSWYQQTPGQGLQFLFEYFSETQRNKGNFPGRFSGRQFSNSRSEMNVSTLELGDSALYLCASSKEQGREKLFFGSGTQLSVL.

This clone turned up a few times. This chain uses TRBV5-8 with TRBJ2-5; possibly TRBD2 for D (6 bases). The CDR3 has 13 residues. The germline V gene encodes CDR1 SGHTS and CDR2 YDEGEE. Trimming took off 0 bases at V and 9 bases at J, with 12 bases between the two ends. The CDR3 loop is CASSLAGVGSQYF. In nucleotides, the CDR3 is TGTGCCAGCAGCTTGGCGGGGGTAGGGTCCCAGTACTTC.

With respect to this clone: Other nucleotide sequences in the sample specify the same CDR3. The genes are TRBV5-1 and TRBJ1-1, with D tentatively TRBD1 (5 bases). The CDR3 is 14 residues long. The V end was cut by 0 bases, the J end by 5 bases, with 11 bases between. In germline, CDR1 is SGHRS, CDR2 YFSETQ. CDR3 sequence: CASSLEQGRTEAFF. The CDR3 DNA reads TGCGCCAGCAGCTTGGAGCAGGGCCGGACTGAAGCTTTCTTT.

V usage is TRBV6-1 and J usage is TRBJ2-3, with TRBD2 as a possible D gene (6 bases). With 8 bases removed from V and 4 bases from J, the gap between germline ends came to 13 bases. The CDR3 extends over 13 amino acids. CDR1 MNHNS and CDR2 SASEGT come from the germline V gene. CDR3 nucleotide sequence: TGTGCCAGCTTCAAAGGCGGGGCAGATACGCAGTATTTT. Translated, it gives CASFKGGADTQYF.